This is a list of T cell receptor beta chains from one sample in a study of blood T cell repertoires in COVID-19. Generated by immunoSEQ multiplex PCR, the TCRdb table keeps only in-frame clones and is missing some. This sample has about 88,000 clones, with nearly 90% found just once. Sequencing was carried out using peripheral blood. The receptors stem from an elderly woman with acute or convalescent COVID-19. The CDR3 runs from the conserved cysteine through the conserved F or W. The D gene is left open where the match is weak. Size is omitted from some rows. Given values are once, few, many or a class for expanded clones.

V	size	J	D	DNA	CDR3
TRBV7-3	NA	TRBJ2-4	TRBD2	TGTGCCAGCAGCTCCGGGACTAGCCGATTAAACATTCAGTACTTC	CASSSGTSRLNIQYF
TRBV29-1	NA	TRBJ1-2	TRBD1	TGCAGCGTTGAAGGAGAGACAGGGGTGAACTATGGCTACACCTTC	CSVEGETGVNYGYTF
TRBV4-2	NA	TRBJ2-1	TRBD1	TGTGCCAGCAGCCAAGAGGGACAGGGAAACAATGAGCAGTTCTTC	CASSQEGQGNNEQFF
TRBV7-2	NA	TRBJ2-1	NA	TGTGCCAGCAGCTTAAATCAGGACTCCTACAATGAGCAGTTCTTC	CASSLNQDSYNEQFF
TRBV11-2	once	TRBJ2-7	NA	TGTGCCAGCAGCTTAGGGGGAGACCTCAGCGAGCAGTACTTC	CASSLGGDLSEQYF
TRBV7-2	NA	TRBJ1-5	TRBD1	TGTGCCAGCAGCCCCAGGGGGATTAGCAATCAGCCCCAGCATTTT	CASSPRGISNQPQHF
TRBV18	NA	TRBJ2-7	NA	TGTGCCAGCTCACCAAGCCTTAGTAACTCCTACGAGCAGTACTTC	CASSPSLSNSYEQYF
TRBV5-6	NA	TRBJ2-5	TRBD2	TGTGCCAGCAGCTTGGCCCTCGGGGGGGGGCTGGAGACCCAGTACTTC	CASSLALGGGLETQYF
TRBV9	NA	TRBJ1-2	TRBD1	TGTGCCAGCAGCGTAGGTGGGACAGGGGCCTATGGCTACACCTTC	CASSVGGTGAYGYTF
TRBV7-9	NA	TRBJ2-2	NA	TGTGCCAGCAGCTTAGGAGTCGGGGAGCTGTTTTTT	CASSLGVGELFF
TRBV6-6	NA	TRBJ1-1	TRBD1	TGTGCCAGCAGCCCCGTGGGACAGGAAGCTTTCTTT	CASSPVGQEAFF
TRBV19	once	TRBJ2-7	TRBD1	TGTGCCAGTAGTAGGACAGGTTCCTCCTACGAGCAGTACTTC	CASSRTGSSYEQYF
TRBV5-1	NA	TRBJ2-2	NA	TGCGCCAGCAGTTTTGCCCCCGGGGACACCGGGGAGCTGTTTTTT	CASSFAPGDTGELFF
TRBV6-5	NA	TRBJ1-5	NA	TGTGCCAGCAGTTACTCTCAAGGAGGTCAGCCCCAGCATTTT	CASSYSQGGQPQHF
TRBV19	NA	TRBJ1-5	TRBD1	TGTGCCAGTAGTATCCCGACAGGGCCGGGGATGGGCAATCAGCCCCAGCATTTT	CASSIPTGPGMGNQPQHF
TRBV20-1	NA	TRBJ1-3	NA	TGCAGTGCTAGTTCAGTCAGCTCTGGAAACACCATATATTTT	CSASSVSSGNTIYF
TRBV7-2	NA	TRBJ2-3	TRBD2	TGTGCCAGCAGCTTAGTAGCGGGGGGGCCAAACACAGATACGCAGTATTTT	CASSLVAGGPNTDTQYF
TRBV7-2	NA	TRBJ2-7	NA	TGTGCCAGCAGCTCGATACTAGACTACGAGCAGTACTTC	CASSSILDYEQYF
TRBV5-4	NA	TRBJ2-7	NA	TGTGCCAGCAGCTTAGGAGGGGCGACCTCCTACGAGCAGTACTTC	CASSLGGATSYEQYF
TRBV25-1	NA	TRBJ2-5	NA	TGTGCCAGCAGTGAACCAGGACTCATAGAAGAGACCCAGTACTTC	CASSEPGLIEETQYF
TRBV7-9	few	TRBJ1-5	NA	TGTGCCAGCAGCTTAGCAGGGGGCAATCAGCCCCAGCATTTT	CASSLAGGNQPQHF
TRBV28	NA	TRBJ2-2	TRBD2	TGTGCCAGCCTGGGACTAGGGAACACCGGGGAGCTGTTTTTT	CASLGLGNTGELFF
TRBV5-1	NA	TRBJ1-4	NA	TGCGCCAGCAGCTCGGGCCTGGAGGGGGAAAAACTGTTTTTT	CASSSGLEGEKLFF
TRBV5-1	NA	TRBJ1-2	NA	TGCGCCAGCAGCCCGGACAACGCTGCTGGCTACACCTTC	CASSPDNAAGYTF
TRBV9	NA	TRBJ2-7	TRBD2	TGTGCCAGCAGCCCCACGGGACTAACCCTTTACGAGCAGTACTTC	CASSPTGLTLYEQYF
TRBV6-5	NA	TRBJ1-3	TRBD1	TGTGCCAGCAGTTACGGAGGACAGGGGAGAGGAAACACCATATATTTT	CASSYGGQGRGNTIYF
TRBV27	NA	TRBJ1-4	NA	TGTGCCAGCAGTTCGGTGGTAACTAATGAAAAACTGTTTTTT	CASSSVVTNEKLFF
TRBV12-5	NA	TRBJ1-3	TRBD1	TGTGCTAGTGGTTTGGACGGGTTAGGCAGGGGGCAGAGCTCTGGAAACACCATATATTTT	CASGLDGLGRGQSSGNTIYF
TRBV5-1	NA	TRBJ1-2	NA	TGCGCCAGCAGCTTGGGGCTTCTCCCGGGAGGCTACACCTTC	CASSLGLLPGGYTF
TRBV5-1	NA	TRBJ1-1	NA	TGCGCCAGCAGCATAGAGGGGGTATTGAACACTGAAGCTTTCTTT	CASSIEGVLNTEAFF
TRBV5-1	NA	TRBJ2-5	NA	TGCGCCAGCCAGGGGTATCAAGAGACCCAGTACTTC	CASQGYQETQYF
TRBV7-9	NA	TRBJ2-1	TRBD2	TGTGCCAGCAGCTTATTTGGCGGGGGGGCTGCTGAGCAGTTCTTC	CASSLFGGGAAEQFF
TRBV2	NA	TRBJ2-2	NA	TGTGCCAGCAGTCCATCCGGGGAGCTGTTTTTT	CASSPSGELFF
TRBV3-1/TRBV3-2	NA	TRBJ2-1	NA	TGTGCCAGCAGCCGAATGGGGGGTGAGCAGTTCTTC	CASSRMGGEQFF
TRBV6-1	NA	TRBJ1-6	NA	TGTGCCAGCAGTGGAGCCCCCGGGAATTCACCCCTCCACTTT	CASSGAPGNSPLHF
TRBV5-6	once	TRBJ1-5	TRBD1	TGTGCCAGCAGCGTCGGACAGGGGCGGATTCAGCCCCAGCATTTT	CASSVGQGRIQPQHF
TRBV19	NA	TRBJ2-7	NA	TGTGCCAGTAGTCCCCGGACAGGACGGGGAGGCGAGCAGTACTTC	CASSPRTGRGGEQYF
TRBV5-4	NA	TRBJ2-2	TRBD1	TGTGCCAGCAGCTTGGGAACAACCTTGGACAGGGAGATCACCGGGGAGCTGTTTTTT	CASSLGTTLDREITGELFF
TRBV11-2	NA	TRBJ1-4	NA	TGTGCCAGCAGTGGCTACCTTTCCGGGGAACTGTTTTTT	CASSGYLSGELFF
TRBV6-5	NA	TRBJ1-2	NA	TGTGCCAGCAGCGCACAGGGTTTGTCCTATGGCTACACCTTC	CASSAQGLSYGYTF
TRBV20-1	NA	TRBJ1-2	TRBD1	TGCAGTGCTGGTGGACAGGGGGGTTCTAACTATGGCTACACCTTC	CSAGGQGGSNYGYTF
TRBV5-1	NA	TRBJ1-3	TRBD1	TGCGCCAGCAGCTTGCAGGGGACAGGGGCAGGAAACACCATATATTTT	CASSLQGTGAGNTIYF
TRBV14	once	TRBJ2-5	NA	TGTGCCAGCAGCCAAGATCGGGGGACGGAGACCCAGTACTTC	CASSQDRGTETQYF
TRBV5-4	NA	TRBJ2-3	TRBD2	TGTGCCAGCAGCTTGGCCAGCGGGGGGCCCTCAGTCAGCACAGATACGCAGTATTTT	CASSLASGGPSVSTDTQYF
TRBV15	NA	TRBJ2-1	NA	TGTGCCACCGGACCGGGCCAGGGATCCTACAATGAGCAGTTCTTC	CATGPGQGSYNEQFF
TRBV5-1	NA	TRBJ1-6	TRBD1	TGCGCCAGCAGCTTCGACAGGGACAGCTCCTATAATTCACCCCTCCACTTT	CASSFDRDSSYNSPLHF
TRBV29-1	NA	TRBJ1-5	TRBD1	TGCAGCGTTGAAGACGGGACAGGTGTTAATCAGCCCCAGCATTTT	CSVEDGTGVNQPQHF
TRBV9	NA	TRBJ2-5	NA	TGTGCCAGCAGCCCTTGGGGGGGGCGCGGTGAGACCCAGTACTTC	CASSPWGGRGETQYF
TRBV18	NA	TRBJ1-6	NA	TGTGCCAGCTCAACGACGACGGACACGAGCTCCTATAATTCACCCCTCCACTTT	CASSTTTDTSSYNSPLHF
TRBV4-1	NA	TRBJ1-4	NA	TGCGCCAGCAGCCAATATTCAGGGCTGGGGAATGAAAAACTGTTTTTT	CASSQYSGLGNEKLFF